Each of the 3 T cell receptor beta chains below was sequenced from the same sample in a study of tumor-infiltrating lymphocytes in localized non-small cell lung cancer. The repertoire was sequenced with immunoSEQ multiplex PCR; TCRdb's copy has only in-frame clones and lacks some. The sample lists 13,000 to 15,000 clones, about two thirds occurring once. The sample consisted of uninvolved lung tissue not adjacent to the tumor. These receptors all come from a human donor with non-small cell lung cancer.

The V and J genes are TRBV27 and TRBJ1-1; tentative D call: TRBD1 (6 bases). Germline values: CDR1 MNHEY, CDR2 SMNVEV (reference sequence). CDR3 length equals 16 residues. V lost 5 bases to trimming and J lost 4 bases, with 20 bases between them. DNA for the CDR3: TGTGCCAGCAGTCGGATGACACAGGGTTTGGTCACTGAAGCTTTCTTT. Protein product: CASSRMTQGLVTEAFF.

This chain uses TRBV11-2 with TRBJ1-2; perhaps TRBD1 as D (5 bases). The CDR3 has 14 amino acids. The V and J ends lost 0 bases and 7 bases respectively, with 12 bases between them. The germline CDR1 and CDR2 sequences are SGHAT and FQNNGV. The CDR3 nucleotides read TGTGCCAGCAGCTTAGAGGCAGGGAATCGTGGCTACACCTTC. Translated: CASSLEAGNRGYTF.

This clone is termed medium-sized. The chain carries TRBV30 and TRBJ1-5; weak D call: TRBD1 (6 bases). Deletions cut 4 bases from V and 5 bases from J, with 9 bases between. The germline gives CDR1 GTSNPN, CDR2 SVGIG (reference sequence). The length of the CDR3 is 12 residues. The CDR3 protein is CAWNRDDQPQHF. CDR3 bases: TGTGCCTGGAACAGGGACGATCAGCCCCAGCATTTT. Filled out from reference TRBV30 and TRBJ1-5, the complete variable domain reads SQTIHQWPATLVQPVGSPLSLECTVEGTSNPNLYWYRQAAGRGLQLLFYSVGIGQISSEVPQNLSASRPQDRQFILSSKKLLLSDSGFYLCAWNRDDQPQHFGDGTRLSIL.